These T cell receptor beta chains were read from a single sample in a study of OX40 agonist ivuxolimab in advanced cancers. The method was immunoSEQ multiplex PCR; TCRdb's version includes in-frame clones alone and lacks a portion of them. The repertoire includes around 54,000 clones, 85% to 95% of them detected once, and 8.7% sits in the top ten. Sequencing used CD4+ or CD8+ T cells sorted from blood, obtained in a trial of the OX40 agonist ivuxolimab. These receptors all stem from an adult with an advanced solid tumor such as melanoma, head and neck, liver or kidney cancer. Both conserved end residues are part of each CDR3. A D gene is named only where the DNA matches it firmly. A row's size may be missing; if present it is once, few, many or a size class.

d_call j_call clone_size v_call cdr3_aa cdr3_nt
- TRBJ2-7 once TRBV23-1 CASSQGVRPYEQYF TGCGCCAGCAGTCAAGGGGTCCGACCCTACGAGCAGTACTTC
- TRBJ1-4 - TRBV5-4 CASSLGDEKLFF TGTGCCAGCAGCTTAGGTGATGAAAAACTGTTTTTT
- TRBJ2-3 - TRBV5-4 CASSLLAAGPSTDTQYF TGTGCCAGCAGCTTATTGGCGGCGGGACCTAGCACAGATACGCAGTATTTT
- TRBJ1-1 - TRBV27 CASSLSWGNTEAFF TGTGCCAGCAGTTTATCTTGGGGGAACACTGAAGCTTTCTTT
TRBD1 TRBJ2-5 - TRBV6-5 CASSYWGQGEETQYF TGTGCCAGCAGTTACTGGGGACAGGGAGAAGAGACCCAGTACTTC
- TRBJ2-2 - TRBV9 CASGGEELFF TGTGCCAGCGGAGGAGAGGAGCTGTTTTTT
- TRBJ2-7 once TRBV7-9 CATRGAEGIPYEQYF TGTGCCACCCGGGGTGCGGAGGGAATTCCCTACGAGCAGTACTTC
TRBD1 TRBJ2-7 - TRBV4-2 CASSQEGAGQGGYEQYF TGTGCCAGCAGCCAAGAGGGTGCCGGACAGGGCGGCTACGAGCAGTACTTC
- TRBJ1-1 - TRBV5-4 CASSIQPTANTEAFF TGTGCCAGCAGCATACAACCTACAGCGAACACTGAAGCTTTCTTT
- TRBJ2-7 - TRBV29-1 CSVVGPLSYEQYF TGCAGCGTTGTTGGACCGCTATCCTACGAGCAGTACTTC
- TRBJ2-2 - TRBV27 CASSLRTPTNTGELFF TGTGCCAGCAGTTTAAGGACACCTACTAACACCGGGGAGCTGTTTTTT
- TRBJ1-1 - TRBV7-9 CASILENTEAFF -
- TRBJ1-1 - TRBV2 CASSWADTEAFF TGTGCCAGCAGTTGGGCGGACACTGAAGCTTTCTTT
- TRBJ2-5 - TRBV5-5 CASSLWGTEETQYF TGTGCCAGCAGCTTGTGGGGGACTGAAGAGACCCAGTACTTC
- TRBJ2-1 - TRBV19 CASRSAGVYEQFF TGTGCCAGTAGGTCAGCGGGTGTTTATGAGCAGTTCTTC
- TRBJ1-1 few TRBV10-3 CAISGEGLDTEAFF TGTGCCATCAGTGGCGAGGGGCTGGACACTGAAGCTTTCTTT
TRBD1 TRBJ1-2 - TRBV6-6 CASSYSSGGRGYTF TGTGCCAGCAGTTACTCCTCAGGGGGGCGGGGCTACACCTTC
- TRBJ2-7 - TRBV15 CATSTGKESYEQYF TGTGCCACCAGCACCGGGAAGGAGAGCTACGAGCAGTACTTC
- TRBJ2-7 - TRBV10-2 CASSVAPEQYF TGCGCCAGCAGTGTAGCTCCCGAGCAGTACTTC
TRBD2 TRBJ2-3 - TRBV7-9 CASSSELAGEGTDTQYF TGTGCCAGCAGCTCCGAGCTAGCGGGAGAGGGCACAGATACGCAGTATTTT
- TRBJ1-1 few TRBV4-1 CASSQASMNTEAFF TGCGCCAGCAGCCAAGCAAGTATGAACACTGAAGCTTTCTTT
- TRBJ1-2 - TRBV7-8 CASSFGAAYGYTF TGTGCCAGCAGCTTCGGGGCAGCCTATGGCTACACCTTC
- TRBJ1-3 once TRBV28 CASSLRPRRIGNTIYF TGTGCCAGCAGTTTAAGACCCAGGCGGATTGGAAACACCATATATTTT
TRBD2 TRBJ2-7 - TRBV9 CASSPQTSGGSYEQYF TGTGCCAGCAGCCCCCAGACTAGCGGGGGGTCCTACGAGCAGTACTTC
- TRBJ1-6 - TRBV6-6 CASTPGGNNSPLHF TGTGCCAGCACTCCGGGGGGGAATAATTCACCCCTCCACTTT
- TRBJ1-3 - TRBV6-6 CASSYGGAAGNTIYF TGTGCCAGCAGTTACGGCGGGGCTGCTGGAAACACCATATATTTT
- TRBJ2-1 - TRBV7-9 CASSLSSSYNEQFF TGTGCCAGCAGCTTATCCAGCTCCTACAATGAGCAGTTCTTC
TRBD1 TRBJ2-7 - TRBV4-1 CASSQDATGGLYEQYF TGCGCCAGCAGCCAAGATGCTACAGGGGGCTTGTACGAGCAGTACTTC
- TRBJ2-1 - TRBV4-3 CASSDGTGGWNEQFF TGCGCCAGCAGCGACGGTACGGGGGGCTGGAATGAGCAGTTCTTC
- TRBJ2-7 - TRBV29-1 CSVVLGSSYEQYF TGCAGCGTTGTGCTGGGCAGTTCCTACGAGCAGTACTTC
- TRBJ2-1 - TRBV18 CASLRRDSLTGNEQFF TGTGCCAGCTTACGCCGGGACTCGTTGACCGGCAATGAGCAGTTCTTC
TRBD2 TRBJ2-1 - TRBV27 CASSLGLLQGQFF TGTGCCAGCAGTTTGGGACTACTGCAAGGGCAGTTCTTC
- TRBJ2-7 - TRBV6-5 CASSWGAGTVQYF TGTGCCAGCAGTTGGGGTGCAGGGACCGTGCAGTACTTC
TRBD1 TRBJ2-2 once TRBV7-9 CASSHQIKGTGTGELFF TGTGCCAGCAGCCACCAGATAAAAGGGACAGGCACCGGGGAGCTGTTTTTT
- TRBJ2-7 once TRBV11-3 CASSHGGRKGYEQYF TGTGCCAGCTCCCACGGGGGGCGCAAGGGATACGAGCAGTACTTC
TRBD1 TRBJ2-1 - TRBV11-1 CASSLEMSGGEYNEQFF TGTGCCAGCAGCTTAGAGATGTCAGGGGGCGAGTACAATGAGCAGTTCTTC
- TRBJ2-3 - TRBV7-9 CASSSGRPDTQYF TGTGCCAGCAGCTCGGGACGCCCAGATACGCAGTATTTT
- TRBJ2-1 - TRBV27 CASSLSRNEQFF TGTGCCAGCAGTTTAAGCAGAAATGAGCAGTTCTTC
- TRBJ2-1 - TRBV27 CASSLWGLEGGYEQFF TGTGCCAGCAGTTTATGGGGACTAGAAGGGGGCTATGAGCAGTTCTTC
- TRBJ2-7 - TRBV14 CASSQGTERIYEQYF TGTGCCAGCAGCCAAGGGACTGAGAGGATCTACGAGCAGTACTTC
TRBD1 TRBJ1-5 - TRBV27 CASSFQGAQPQHF TGTGCCAGCAGTTTCCAGGGGGCTCAGCCCCAGCATTTT
TRBD2 TRBJ2-1 - TRBV11-2 CASSLLAGATHEQFF TGTGCCAGCAGCTTATTAGCGGGAGCAACCCATGAGCAGTTCTTC
- TRBJ2-7 - TRBV27 CASSLAGSSYEQYF TGTGCCAGCAGTTTAGCGGGGAGCTCCTACGAGCAGTACTTC
TRBD2 TRBJ2-2 - TRBV29-1 CSVRGGDGDTGELFF TGCAGCGTTAGGGGAGGGGACGGGGACACCGGGGAGCTGTTTTTT
- TRBJ1-1 - TRBV6-5 CASSYSSVNTEAFF TGTGCCAGCAGTTACTCGTCAGTGAACACTGAAGCTTTCTTT
TRBD1 TRBJ2-2 - TRBV7-3 CASSSGQGNTGELFF TGTGCCAGCAGCTCCGGACAGGGTAACACCGGGGAGCTGTTTTTT
- TRBJ2-5 - TRBV4-1 CASSPGTRWGETQYF TGCGCCAGCAGCCCGGGGACAAGATGGGGAGAGACCCAGTACTTC
- TRBJ2-2 - TRBV4-2 CASSQGPPAAGELFF TGTGCCAGCAGCCAAGGCCCGCCCGCGGCCGGGGAGCTGTTTTTT
- TRBJ2-7 once TRBV19 CASSITGRSYEQYF TGTGCCAGTAGTATTACAGGCCGGTCCTACGAGCAGTACTTC
TRBD2 TRBJ2-7 - TRBV7-2 CASSPTSGGAPEQYF TGTGCCAGCAGCCCAACTAGCGGGGGGGCCCCCGAGCAGTACTTC